This is a list of T cell receptor beta chains from one sample in a study of T-cell memory formation after mild COVID-19. TCRdb independently ran MiXCR on the 5' RACE reads; one entry per CDR3 protein. The table has around 320,000 distinct CDR3 sequences, over 11% seen once; the top ten hold around a fifth. The material sequenced was PBMCs or a T cell subset sorted from them (not recorded which). These receptors came from a man between 18 and 35 years old who had mild COVID-19 (a few samples of this study predate the infection). Cell type and time point are not known. CDR3s include the opening cysteine and the closing phenylalanine or tryptophan. D genes are given only for firm matches. Rows give clone size only sometimes, using once, few, many, or a class for an expanded clone.

TRBJ2-3 - TRBV10-3 many CAISRLERTDTQYF TGTGCCATCAGCAGACTAGAAAGGACAGATACGCAGTATTTT
TRBJ1-2 - TRBV3-1 - CASSQLRGNYGYTF TGTGCCAGCAGCCAATTGAGAGGGAACTATGGCTACACCTTC
TRBJ1-2 - TRBV6-5 - CASGHLALGYTF TGTGCCAGCGGCCACCTGGCACTTGGCTACACCTTC
TRBJ2-3 TRBD2 TRBV7-2 few CASSDTRGGARDTQYF TGTGCCAGCAGCGACACTCGCGGGGGGGCCAGGGATACGCAGTATTTT
TRBJ1-1 - TRBV29-1 - CSVEEDTEAFF TGCAGCGTTGAAGAGGACACTGAAGCTTTCTTT
TRBJ2-3 TRBD1 TRBV11-2 many CASSPGGTLSTDTQYF TGTGCCAGCAGCCCAGGGGGAACTCTTAGCACAGATACGCAGTATTTT
TRBJ2-3 - TRBV6-1 - CASRRLVSQGDTQYF TGTGCCAGCAGGAGACTTGTGTCGCAAGGAGATACGCAGTATTTT
TRBJ2-2 TRBD1 TRBV5-1 medium-sized CASSPQGPTGELFF TGCGCCAGCAGCCCACAGGGGCCCACCGGGGAGCTGTTTTTT
TRBJ2-6 - TRBV5-1 few CASSLEVSGANVLTF TGCGCCAGCAGCTTGGAAGTTTCTGGGGCCAACGTCCTGACTTTC
TRBJ1-4 - TRBV6-6 few CASVSTDKEEKLFF TGTGCCAGCGTGAGCACAGACAAAGAGGAAAAACTGTTTTTT
TRBJ2-1 - TRBV6-5 - CASSYKQMGEQFF TGTGCCAGCAGTTATAAACAGATGGGAGAGCAGTTCTTC
TRBJ2-3 - TRBV7-8 - CASSLPPQGRTDTQYF TGTGCCAGCAGCTTACCGCCCCAGGGTAGAACAGATACGCAGTATTTT
TRBJ2-1 TRBD2 TRBV12-3/TRBV12-4 - CASIARGGRNEQFF TGTGCCAGCATAGCTCGGGGGGGTCGGAATGAGCAGTTCTTC
TRBJ2-3 - TRBV27 - CASSAGFASTDTQYF TGTGCCAGCTCCGCAGGGTTCGCTAGCACAGATACGCAGTATTTT
TRBJ1-1 - TRBV5-1 - CASSWDDLNTEAFF TGCGCCAGCAGCTGGGACGATTTGAACACTGAAGCTTTCTTT
TRBJ1-6 - TRBV4-1 - CASSQGGLWNSPLHF TGCGCCAGCAGCCAAGGGGGGCTGTGGAATTCACCCCTCCACTTT
TRBJ1-2 TRBD1 TRBV29-1 - CSVGTGDYGYTF TGCAGCGTTGGGACAGGGGACTATGGCTACACCTTC
TRBJ2-4 TRBD1 TRBV19 - CASSRDSLAKNIQYF TGTGCCAGTAGTCGGGACAGCCTAGCCAAAAACATTCAGTACTTC
TRBJ1-2 TRBD1 TRBV20-1 - CSLQGAEGYTF TGCAGTCTACAGGGGGCGGAAGGCTACACCTTC
TRBJ1-1 TRBD1 TRBV6-5 - CASTLDRGTEAFF TGTGCCAGCACCCTCGACAGGGGAACTGAAGCTTTCTTT
TRBJ1-1 - TRBV12-3/TRBV12-4 once CASRTTGFPEAFF TGTGCCAGCAGGACAACAGGGTTTCCTGAAGCTTTCTTT
TRBJ2-1 TRBD2 TRBV4-3 many CASSQEGRGGVHEQFF TGCGCCAGCAGCCAAGAAGGGCGGGGGGGCGTCCATGAGCAGTTCTTC
TRBJ2-7 - TRBV29-1 - CSVRGLSSYEQYF TGCAGCGTTCGGGGATTGAGTTCCTACGAGCAGTACTTC
TRBJ1-1 - TRBV14 few CASSQEIAIYTEAFF TGTGCCAGCAGCCAAGAAATAGCTATCTACACTGAAGCTTTCTTT
TRBJ2-1 TRBD2 TRBV4-2 many CASSQDEASGGLEQFF TGTGCCAGCAGCCAAGATGAGGCTAGCGGGGGCCTCGAGCAGTTCTTC
TRBJ2-1 - TRBV28 few CASSFLTDSYNEQFF TGTGCCAGCAGTTTTTTGACAGACTCCTACAATGAGCAGTTCTTC
TRBJ2-1 TRBD2 TRBV4-3 - CASSQESGGIYNEQFF TGCGCCAGCAGCCAAGAGAGCGGGGGGATCTACAATGAGCAGTTCTTC
TRBJ1-1 - TRBV4-1 - CASSGAVEKAFF TGCGCCAGCTCGGGGGCAGTCGAAAAAGCTTTCTTT
TRBJ1-5 - TRBV7-9 - CASSLGSGPQHF TGTGCCAGCAGCTTAGGGTCTGGGCCCCAGCATTTT
TRBJ2-3 TRBD2 TRBV7-2 - CASSGTGLAGRDTQYF TGTGCCAGCAGCGGCACGGGACTAGCGGGTCGGGATACGCAGTATTTT
TRBJ2-1 - TRBV5-1 few CASSLGPGISSYNEQFF TGCGCCAGCAGCTTGGGACCGGGAATTAGCTCCTACAATGAGCAGTTCTTC
TRBJ2-1 - TRBV20-1 - CSAIGGWGIGDEQFF TGCAGTGCCATAGGAGGCTGGGGGATCGGGGATGAGCAGTTCTTC
TRBJ2-3 - TRBV10-3 few CAISEFGEGTDTQYF TGTGCCATCAGTGAGTTTGGGGAGGGCACAGATACGCAGTATTTT
TRBJ2-2 TRBD2 TRBV4-3 few CASSRVPGLDRSGELFF TGCGCCAGCAGCCGAGTCCCGGGACTAGATCGGTCCGGGGAGCTGTTTTTT
TRBJ2-7 - TRBV6-6 - CASSSSPRAREQYF TGTGCCAGCAGTTCTTCCCCCCGCGCCCGCGAGCAGTACTTC
TRBJ1-2 TRBD1 TRBV7-9 - CASSTATGVDGYTF TGTGCCAGCAGCACCGCGACAGGGGTCGATGGCTACACCTTC
TRBJ2-7 - TRBV11-2 few CASSLGTQPLYEQYF TGTGCCAGCAGCCTCGGGACCCAGCCCCTCTACGAGCAGTACTTC
TRBJ1-5 - TRBV12-3/TRBV12-4 few CASSLEQGQPQHF TGTGCCAGCAGTTTAGAGCAGGGTCAGCCCCAGCATTTT